The rows below give T cell receptor beta chains drawn from one sample of a study of shared clonotypes between healthy human individuals. Produced via immunoSEQ multiplex PCR; TCRdb's table is partial and in-frame only. The sample has millions of clones; about 95% are singletons. The sequenced material came from naive CD4+ T cells sorted from blood. The receptors come from a man aged 18-30 years in good health. Both conserved end residues are part of each CDR3. A D gene is named only where the DNA matches it firmly. Not all rows give a size; the values are once, few, many and, for expanded clones, a class.

J	D	V	size	CDR3	DNA
TRBJ1-1	TRBD1	TRBV10-3	NA	CAISGQGLMNTEAFF	TGTGCCATCAGTGGACAGGGGCTGATGAACACTGAAGCTTTCTTT
TRBJ1-4	TRBD1	TRBV5-6	NA	CASSLGPPGGTNEKLFF	TGTGCCAGCAGCTTGGGGCCCCCAGGGGGCACTAATGAAAAACTGTTTTTT
TRBJ1-4	NA	TRBV11-2	NA	CASSLASGATNEKLFF	TGTGCCAGCAGCTTAGCCTCAGGTGCAACTAATGAAAAACTGTTTTTT
TRBJ2-7	TRBD1	TRBV18	NA	CASSHRDRGTLEQYF	TGTGCCAGCTCTCACCGGGACAGGGGAACCCTCGAGCAGTACTTC
TRBJ2-1	NA	TRBV11-3	once	CASSLDSHYNEQFF	TGTGCCAGCAGCTTAGATTCCCATTACAATGAGCAGTTCTTC
TRBJ2-4	NA	TRBV29-1	NA	CSVARGGNIQYF	TGCAGCGTTGCTCGTGGCGGTAACATTCAGTACTTC
TRBJ1-1	NA	TRBV7-9	NA	CASGDSRNTEAFF	TGTGCCAGCGGGGACTCACGGAACACTGAAGCTTTCTTT
TRBJ1-4	NA	TRBV5-1	once	CASSFTGITNEKLFF	TGCGCCAGCAGCTTTACAGGGATAACTAATGAAAAACTGTTTTTT
TRBJ2-7	NA	TRBV10-3	NA	CAISDSGRAEQYF	TGTGCCATCAGTGACTCTGGCAGGGCCGAGCAGTACTTC
TRBJ2-2	NA	TRBV6-5	NA	CASRRGGSTGELFF	TGTGCCAGCAGGCGAGGAGGTTCGACCGGGGAGCTGTTTTTT
TRBJ1-4	TRBD1	TRBV4-1	NA	CASSQVRNTGDEKLFF	TGCGCCAGCAGCCAAGTGAGAAATACAGGGGATGAAAAACTGTTTTTT
TRBJ1-6	NA	TRBV27	NA	CASSFKAGPVNSPLHF	TGTGCCAGCAGTTTTAAGGCAGGCCCCGTTAATTCACCCCTCCACTTT
TRBJ1-2	TRBD1	TRBV7-8	NA	CASSLSAGQENGYTF	TGTGCCAGCAGCCTGTCTGCGGGACAGGAGAATGGCTACACCTTC
TRBJ2-2	NA	TRBV2	NA	CASSEDTGRGELFF	TGTGCCAGCAGTGAGGATACGGGACGAGGGGAGCTGTTTTTT
TRBJ1-1	NA	TRBV5-1	NA	CASPREVLNTEAFF	TGCGCCAGTCCCAGGGAGGTCCTGAACACTGAAGCTTTCTTT
TRBJ2-7	TRBD1	TRBV28	NA	CASSLSTGTGDYEQYF	TGTGCCAGCAGTTTATCCACTGGGACAGGGGACTACGAGCAGTACTTC
TRBJ1-2	TRBD1	TRBV11-2	NA	CASSSTGVDGYTF	TGTGCCAGCAGCTCAACAGGGGTAGACGGCTACACCTTC
TRBJ1-1	NA	TRBV6-6	NA	CASSYSGGDTEAFF	TGTGCCAGCAGTTACTCAGGGGGGGACACTGAAGCTTTCTTT
TRBJ2-1	TRBD2	TRBV7-2	NA	CASSFSGSSYNEQFF	TGTGCCAGCAGCTTCAGCGGGAGCTCCTACAATGAGCAGTTCTTC
TRBJ1-1	TRBD1	TRBV28	NA	CASVSGGSSTEAFF	TGTGCCAGCGTATCAGGGGGTTCATCCACTGAAGCTTTCTTT
TRBJ1-5	NA	TRBV28	NA	CASSSRGLPQHF	TGTGCCAGCAGTTCGCGGGGGCTGCCCCAGCATTTT
TRBJ1-1	NA	TRBV19	NA	CATPVADEAFF	TGTGCCACCCCAGTGGCGGATGAAGCTTTCTTT
TRBJ2-7	NA	TRBV21-1	NA	CASSKNPGGLASYYEQYF	TGTGCCAGCAGCAAAAACCCGGGGGGACTAGCGAGTTACTACGAGCAGTACTTC
TRBJ1-4	NA	TRBV14	NA	CASSQGSGVKNEKLFF	TGTGCCAGCAGCCAAGGGTCGGGGGTGAAGAATGAAAAACTGTTTTTT
TRBJ2-1	NA	TRBV7-9	NA	CASSSTPGLRGNEQFF	TGTGCCAGCAGCTCAACGCCGGGACTGCGCGGAAATGAGCAGTTCTTC
TRBJ2-2	TRBD2	TRBV11-2	NA	CASRPGLAGRELFF	TGTGCCAGCAGACCGGGACTAGCGGGCAGGGAGCTGTTTTTT
TRBJ1-1	TRBD1	TRBV19	NA	CASSVNRGKNTEAFF	TGTGCCAGTAGTGTGAACAGGGGGAAGAACACTGAAGCTTTCTTT
TRBJ2-7	TRBD1	TRBV5-4	NA	CASSSYDRVNEQYF	TGTGCCAGCAGCTCCTACGACAGGGTCAACGAGCAGTACTTC
TRBJ1-2	NA	TRBV7-6	few	CASSLGTSANYGYTF	TGTGCCAGCAGCTTAGGGACATCTGCTAACTATGGCTACACCTTC